The T cell receptor beta chain described here comes from a study of cytomegalovirus exposure and HLA in healthy donors. The PCR had 60 Vbeta and 13 Jbeta primers. Method: immunoSEQ multiplex PCR; TCRdb's copy keeps in-frame clones and lacks some. Of over 200,000 clones listed, more than 70% are singletons. This clone was seen a single time. As yet, its antigen is unknown. General study points: In a later analysis, at a false discovery rate of 0.05, some 17,000 TCR beta sequences were associated with HLA alleles. V- and J-gene trimming in TCR beta was tied to a missense DCLRE1C variant by an analysis performed later. Available immune exposure information was restricted to CMV serostatus only.

Trimming removed 2 bases from V and 5 bases from J; junction bases left unmatched: 5. Per germline, CDR1 SEHNR and CDR2 FQNEAQ (reference sequence). This CDR3 spans 14 amino acids. Sequenced: PBMCs. The TCR originated in a human donor in good health. The chain uses TRBV7-9 and TRBJ2-7, with 8 bases identical to TRBD1. CDR3 bases: TGTGCCAGCAGCTTATCCGGACAGGGCCACGAGCAGTACTTC. Translating it yields CASSLSGQGHEQYF. Using reference TRBV7-9 and TRBJ2-7 for the parts outside the CDR3, the full variable domain is DTGVSQNPRHKITKRGQNVTFRCDPISEHNRLYWYRQTLGQGPEFLTYFQNEAQLEKSRLLSDRFSAERPKGSFSTLEIQRTEQGDSAMYLCASSLSGQGHEQYFGPGTRLTVT.